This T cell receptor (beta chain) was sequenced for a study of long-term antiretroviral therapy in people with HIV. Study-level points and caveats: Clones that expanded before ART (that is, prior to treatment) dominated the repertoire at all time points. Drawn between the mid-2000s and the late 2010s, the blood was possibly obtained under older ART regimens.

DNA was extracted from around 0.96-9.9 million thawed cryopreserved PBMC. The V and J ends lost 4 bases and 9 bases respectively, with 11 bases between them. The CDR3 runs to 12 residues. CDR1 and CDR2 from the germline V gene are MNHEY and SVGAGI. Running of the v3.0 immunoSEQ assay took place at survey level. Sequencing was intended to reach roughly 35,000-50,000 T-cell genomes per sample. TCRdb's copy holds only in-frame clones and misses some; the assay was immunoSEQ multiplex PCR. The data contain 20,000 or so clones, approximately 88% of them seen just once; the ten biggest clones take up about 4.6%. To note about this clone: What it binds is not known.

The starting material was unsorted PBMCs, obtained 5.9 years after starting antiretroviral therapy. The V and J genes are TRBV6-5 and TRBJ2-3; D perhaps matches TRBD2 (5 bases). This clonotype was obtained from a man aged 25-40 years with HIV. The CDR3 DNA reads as TGTGCCAGCAGTTCCCCGGGATCAACGCAGTATTTT. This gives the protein CASSSPGSTQYF.